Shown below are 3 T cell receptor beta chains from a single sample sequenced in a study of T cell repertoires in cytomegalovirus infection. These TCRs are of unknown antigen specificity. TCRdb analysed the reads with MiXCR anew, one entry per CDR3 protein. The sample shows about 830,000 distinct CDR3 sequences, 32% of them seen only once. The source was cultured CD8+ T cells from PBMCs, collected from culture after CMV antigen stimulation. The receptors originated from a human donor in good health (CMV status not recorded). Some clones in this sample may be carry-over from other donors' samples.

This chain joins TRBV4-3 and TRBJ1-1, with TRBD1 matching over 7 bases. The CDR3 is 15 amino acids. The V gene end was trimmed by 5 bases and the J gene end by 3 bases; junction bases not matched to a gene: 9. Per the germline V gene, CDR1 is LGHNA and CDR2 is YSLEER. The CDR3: CASSAVDRVDTEAFF. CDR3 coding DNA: TGCGCCAGCAGCGCAGTAGACAGGGTTGACACTGAAGCTTTCTTT.

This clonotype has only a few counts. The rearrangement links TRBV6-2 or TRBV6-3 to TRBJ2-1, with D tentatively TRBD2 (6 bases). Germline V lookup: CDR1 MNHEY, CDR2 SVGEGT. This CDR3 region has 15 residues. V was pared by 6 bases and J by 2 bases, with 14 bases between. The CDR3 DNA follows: TGTGCCAGCAGCCGGGACTCTACCGCCTACAATGAGCAGTTCTTC. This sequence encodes CASSRDSTAYNEQFF.

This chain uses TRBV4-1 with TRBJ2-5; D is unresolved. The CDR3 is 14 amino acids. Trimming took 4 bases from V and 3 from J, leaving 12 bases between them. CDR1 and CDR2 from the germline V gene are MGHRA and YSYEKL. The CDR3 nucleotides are TGCGCCAGCAGCCCCTTCGGCCTGAAAGAGACCCAGTACTTC. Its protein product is CASSPFGLKETQYF.